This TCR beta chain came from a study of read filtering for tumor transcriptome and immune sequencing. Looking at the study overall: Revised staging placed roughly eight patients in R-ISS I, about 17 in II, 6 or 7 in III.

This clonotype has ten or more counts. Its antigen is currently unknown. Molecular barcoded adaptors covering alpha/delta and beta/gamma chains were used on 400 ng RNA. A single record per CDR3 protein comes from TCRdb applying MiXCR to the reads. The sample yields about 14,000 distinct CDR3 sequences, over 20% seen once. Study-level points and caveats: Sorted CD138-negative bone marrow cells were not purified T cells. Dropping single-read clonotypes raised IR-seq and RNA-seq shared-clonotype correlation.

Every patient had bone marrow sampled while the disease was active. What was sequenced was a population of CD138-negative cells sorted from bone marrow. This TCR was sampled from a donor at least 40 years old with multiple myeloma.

The CDR3 loop is CASSQGSTDTQYF. CDR3 nucleotides: TGTGCCAGCAGCCAAGGGAGCACAGATACGCAGTATTTT. The chain combines TRBV4-2 with TRBJ2-3; no firm D call. Per the germline V gene, CDR1 is LGHNA and CDR2 is YNFKEQ. V dropped 1 base and J dropped 0 bases, with 2 bases sitting between them. The CDR3 loop spans 13 amino acids.